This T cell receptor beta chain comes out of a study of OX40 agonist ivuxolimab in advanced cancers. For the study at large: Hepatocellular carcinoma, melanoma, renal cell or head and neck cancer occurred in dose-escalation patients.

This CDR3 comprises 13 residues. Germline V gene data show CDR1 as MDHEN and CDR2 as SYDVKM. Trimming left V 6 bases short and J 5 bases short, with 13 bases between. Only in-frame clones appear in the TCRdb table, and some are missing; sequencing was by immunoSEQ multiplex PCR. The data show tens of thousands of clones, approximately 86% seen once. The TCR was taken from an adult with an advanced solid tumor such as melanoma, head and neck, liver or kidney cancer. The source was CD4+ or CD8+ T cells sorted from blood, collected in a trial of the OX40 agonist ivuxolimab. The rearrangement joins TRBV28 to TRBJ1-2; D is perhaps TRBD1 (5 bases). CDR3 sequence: CASRWDREYGYTF. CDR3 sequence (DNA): TGTGCCAGCAGATGGGACCGAGAATATGGCTACACCTTC.